Presented here are 19 T cell receptor beta chains from one specimen sequenced in a study of cytomegalovirus exposure and HLA in healthy donors. Vbeta (60) and Jbeta (13) primers were used in the PCR. Some clones are missing from TCRdb's copy, which holds only in-frame ones; the method was immunoSEQ multiplex PCR. The sample includes fewer than 200,000 clones, roughly 65% of them seen just once. What was sequenced was PBMCs. The source of these receptors is a woman aged 18-29 years in good health and CMV-seropositive.

The chain is built from TRBV18 and TRBJ2-7, with TRBD2 as a possible D gene (6 bases). Germline-derived CDR1 and CDR2 are KGHSH and LQKENI. Trimming cost V 5 bases and J 5 bases, with 10 bases left between them. The CDR3 spans 12 residues. The CDR3 DNA reads as TGTGCCAGCTCAGGTCGGAGGGACGAGCAGTACTTC. Translated, it gives CASSGRRDEQYF.

This clone was seen more than once but under ten times. Additional DNA sequences in this sample encode the identical CDR3. The chain combines TRBV7-9 with TRBJ1-2; 10 positions agree with TRBD1. Germline V lookup: CDR1 SEHNR, CDR2 FQNEAQ (reference sequence). This CDR3 contains 16 residues. Germline trimming cut 4 bases from V and 0 bases from J; bases unmatched to any gene: 5. The CDR3 DNA follows: TGTGCCAGCAGCTCGGGACAGGGGTTAGCTAACTATGGCTACACCTTC. Its protein product is CASSSGQGLANYGYTF. Filled out from reference TRBV7-9 and TRBJ1-2, the complete variable domain reads DTGVSQNPRHKITKRGQNVTFRCDPISEHNRLYWYRQTLGQGPEFLTYFQNEAQLEKSRLLSDRFSAERPKGSFSTLEIQRTEQGDSAMYLCASSSGQGLANYGYTFGSGTRLTVV.

The chain combines TRBV27 with TRBJ2-2, with 10 bases identical to TRBD2. CDR1 and CDR2 from the germline V gene are MNHEY and SMNVEV (reference sequence). The CDR3 has 16 amino acids. V was clipped by 5 bases and J by 4 bases; unmatched bases: 7. The CDR3 spells CASSHTLAGGTGELFF. The CDR3 DNA sequence: TGTGCCAGCAGTCATACTTTAGCGGGAGGCACCGGGGAGCTGTTTTTT.

This chain connects TRBV5-1 to TRBJ2-3, with 9 nucleotides matching TRBD2. The CDR3 sequence is 16 residues long. V trimming: 0 bases; J trimming: 2 bases; junction bases outside the gene matches: 4. The germline V gene has CDR1 SGHRS and CDR2 YFSETQ. Written as DNA, the CDR3 is TGCGCCAGCAGCTTGGCCCTAGCGGGAATCACAGATACGCAGTATTTT. The encoded protein is CASSLALAGITDTQYF.

V is TRBV7-6 and J is TRBJ1-5; the D is unclear. Trimming shortened V by 1 base and J by 7 bases, and 11 bases separated the two germline ends. This CDR3 comprises 14 residues. Looked up from germline, CDR1 is SGHVS and CDR2 is FNYEAQ. The CDR3 reads CASSLGEALQPQHF. CDR3 in DNA: TGTGCCAGCAGCTTAGGGGAGGCCCTGCAGCCCCAGCATTTT.

The chain joins TRBV7-9 to TRBJ2-3; 8 positions match TRBD1. The trim removed 6 bases at V and 11 bases at J, leaving 10 bases unmatched. The CDR3 spans 13 residues. Germline V CDR1 and CDR2: SEHNR, FQNEAQ (reference sequence). The CDR3 nucleotides are TGTGCCAGCAGTCCCGGGACAGGCGTTGAGCAGTATTTT. Amino acids: CASSPGTGVEQYF.

The CDR3 DNA follows: TGTGCCAGCAGTCCCGGGAGTGCCTACAATGAGCAGTTCTTC. It translates to CASSPGSAYNEQFF. The chain joins TRBV5-8 to TRBJ2-1, with D perhaps TRBD2 (6 bases). Germline loops: CDR1 SGHTS, CDR2 YDEGEE. V lost 5 bases, J lost 2 bases, and 11 bases lay in between. The CDR3 covers 14 residues. The full variable domain, with the rest looked up from reference TRBV5-8 and TRBJ2-1, is EAGVTQSPTHLIKTRGQQATLRCSPISGHTSVYWYQQALGLGLQFLLWYDEGEERNRGNFPPRFSGRQFPNYSSELNVNALELEDSALYLCASSPGSAYNEQFFGPGTRLTVL.

The V gene is TRBV6-5, the J gene TRBJ2-3; unclear D gene. The V gene lost 4 bases and the J gene lost 3 bases, with 17 bases spanning the gap. Per germline, CDR1 MNHEY and CDR2 SVGAGI. CDR3 size: 16 residues. Here the CDR3 reads CASSSRRYHSTDTQYF. The CDR3 DNA is TGTGCCAGCAGTTCACGCCGCTATCACTCTACAGATACGCAGTATTTT.

There are a few counts of this clone. The chain couples TRBV6-1 to TRBJ2-3, with 9 bases matching TRBD1. The CDR3 consists of 14 residues. CDR1 is MNHNS, CDR2 SASEGT, per germline. Trimming cost V 8 bases and J 1 base; bases outside gene matches: 4. The CDR3 sequence is CASGRTGGTDTQYF. The CDR3, as DNA: TGTGCCAGCGGTAGGACAGGGGGCACAGATACGCAGTATTTT.

This clone came up once. This chain connects TRBV19 to TRBJ1-1; D is unclear. The germline V gene has CDR1 LNHDA and CDR2 SQIVND (reference sequence). V was shortened by 5 bases and J by 2 bases, with 18 bases between the two germline ends. The CDR3 consists of 16 residues. The CDR3 region has the DNA TGTGCCAGTAGTTCGTCAGGCTTAATCCCAAACACTGAAGCTTTCTTT. Protein sequence: CASSSSGLIPNTEAFF.

The chain couples TRBV25-1 to TRBJ2-5, with TRBD1 identical over 12 bases. The CDR3 has 18 amino acids. The germline V gene encodes CDR1 MGHDK and CDR2 SYGVNS. With 1 base clipped from V and 11 bases from J, the junction kept 17 bases outside the gene matches. Written as DNA, the CDR3 is TGTGCCAGCAGTGAATTGGGCACCCTGGGACAGGGGGCGGGAGAGCAGTACTTC. It codes for CASSELGTLGQGAGEQYF.

The chain carries TRBV19 and TRBJ1-1; 9 bases agree with TRBD1. CDR1 is LNHDA, CDR2 SQIVND, per germline (reference sequence). The length of the CDR3 is 14 residues. Trimming removed 8 bases from V and 4 bases from J; junction bases left unmatched: 8. The CDR3 reads CASSANRGLTEAFF. The CDR3 nucleotides are TGTGCCAGTTCCGCGAACAGGGGGCTCACTGAAGCTTTCTTT. The full variable domain, its missing parts supplied by reference TRBV19 and TRBJ1-1, is DGGITQSPKYLFRKEGQNVTLSCEQNLNHDAMYWYRQDPGQGLRLIYYSQIVNDFQKGDIAEGYSVSREKKESFPLTVTSAQKNPTAFYLCASSANRGLTEAFFGQGTRLTVV.

The rearrangement joins TRBV20-1 to TRBJ2-1, with D possibly matching TRBD2 (6 bases). The CDR3 loop spans 11 amino acids. V was shortened by 5 bases and J by 7 bases, with 9 bases between the two germline ends. Germline-derived CDR1 and CDR2 are DFQATT and SNEGSKA (reference sequence). The CDR3 reads CSAGRGNEQFF. CDR3 sequence (DNA): TGCAGTGCTGGCCGGGGGAATGAGCAGTTCTTC.

This clone was counted between two and nine times. The chain couples TRBV7-2 to TRBJ1-1; 11 bases agree with TRBD1. The CDR3 has 15 amino acids. V trimming: 5 bases; J trimming: 7 bases; junction bases outside the gene matches: 9. Germline V gene lookup returns CDR1 SGHTA and CDR2 FQGNSA. As DNA, the CDR3 is TGTGCCAGCAGCCCCCCCTGGGACAGGGGGAATGAAGCTTTCTTT. Its protein product is CASSPPWDRGNEAFF.

CDR3 in DNA: TGTGCCAGCAGTTACCAACAGGGGCGGTACGAGCAGTACTTC. Its translation: CASSYQQGRYEQYF. The gene calls are TRBV6-5 and TRBJ2-7; 7 positions agree with TRBD1. The CDR3 consists of 14 residues. The germline CDR1 and CDR2 sequences are MNHEY and SVGAGI. The ends lost 2 bases at V and 4 bases at J; junction bases unmatched: 5.

The chain links TRBV5-1 to TRBJ2-5, with TRBD2 matching over 9 bases. Germline V CDR1 and CDR2: SGHRS, YFSETQ. The CDR3 loop spans 17 amino acids. V dropped 4 bases and J dropped 3; count of bases not matched to a gene: 13. The CDR3 region has the DNA TGCGCCAGCAGCAGCTTAGTAATAGCGGGGGTAGAAGAGACCCAGTACTTC. It specifies CASSSLVIAGVEETQYF.

This sequence joins TRBV9 and TRBJ1-2, with D possibly matching TRBD1 (6 bases). The CDR3 is 13 residues long. CDR1 SGDLS and CDR2 YYNGEE come from the germline V gene. Trimming took off 0 bases at V and 7 bases at J, with 10 bases between the two ends. CDR3 in amino acids: CASSVGGGAGYTF. The CDR3 nucleotides are TGTGCCAGCAGCGTAGGCGGGGGCGCTGGCTACACCTTC.

Concerning this clone: Other DNA sequences in this sample translate to the same CDR3. The genes are TRBV15 and TRBJ2-7, with 7 bases fitting TRBD2. Germline assignment: CDR1 LNHNV and CDR2 YYDKDF (reference sequence). V lost 0 bases and J lost 11; bases outside the gene matches: 13. The CDR3 runs to 15 residues. The CDR3 loop reads CATSRDDLTSGVKYF. In DNA, the CDR3 is TGTGCCACCAGCAGAGATGATTTGACCAGCGGGGTTAAGTACTTC.

This sequence joins TRBV30 and TRBJ2-5; tentative D call: TRBD2 (6 bases). The CDR3 loop spans 12 amino acids. Germline-derived CDR1 and CDR2 are GTSNPN and SVGIG (reference sequence). Trimming stripped 4 bases from V and 1 base from J, with 7 bases between. The CDR3 spells CAWMGGQETQYF. The CDR3 DNA reads as TGTGCCTGGATGGGGGGCCAAGAGACCCAGTACTTC.